Listed below are T cell receptor beta chains from one sample, sequenced in a study of blood T cell repertoires in COVID-19. The protocol was immunoSEQ multiplex PCR, while the TCRdb copy is restricted to in-frame clones and leaves out a portion. The top ten clones hold under 45% of a sample with 25,000 to 35,000 clones, about 80% of them seen once. The material sequenced was peripheral blood. The receptors were gathered from a woman aged 80 or older with acute or convalescent COVID-19. Each CDR3 is given with its conserved first and last residue. Fields, in order: J gene, clone size, V gene, D gene, CDR3 protein, CDR3 DNA. D genes are given only for firm matches. Some rows mark clone size as missing; the rest say once, few, many or name a class of expanded clone.

J: TRBJ1-5; size: .; V: TRBV30; D: .; CDR3: CAWSVDGSNQPQHF; DNA: TGTGCCTGGAGTGTAGACGGGAGCAATCAGCCCCAGCATTTT
J: TRBJ1-2; size: .; V: TRBV19; D: TRBD1; CDR3: CASSIGTAYGYTF; DNA: TGTGCCAGTAGTATCGGGACAGCCTATGGCTACACCTTC
J: TRBJ2-3; size: .; V: TRBV9; D: TRBD2; CDR3: CASSVDSSGVTWDTQYF; DNA: TGTGCCAGCAGCGTAGATTCTAGCGGGGTAACGTGGGATACGCAGTATTTT
J: TRBJ2-1; size: .; V: TRBV7-2; D: TRBD2; CDR3: CASSLGGLGYNEQFF; DNA: TGTGCCAGCAGCTTAGGGGGACTAGGTTACAATGAGCAGTTCTTC
J: TRBJ1-3; size: .; V: TRBV5-1; D: .; CDR3: CASSLERGGNTIYF; DNA: TGCGCCAGCAGCTTGGAAAGGGGAGGAAACACCATATATTTT
J: TRBJ2-3; size: .; V: TRBV5-1; D: TRBD2; CDR3: CASSLGLAGTDTQYF; DNA: TGCGCCAGCAGCTTGGGACTAGCGGGAACCGATACGCAGTATTTT
J: TRBJ2-7; size: .; V: TRBV6-5; D: .; CDR3: CASRKGGAAYEQYF; DNA: TGTGCCAGCAGAAAGGGGGGGGCGGCCTACGAGCAGTACTTC
J: TRBJ2-1; size: once; V: TRBV10-2; D: TRBD2; CDR3: CASSESGGSSYNEQFF; DNA: TGCGCCAGCAGTGAGTCGGGGGGGAGCTCCTACAATGAGCAGTTCTTC
J: TRBJ2-7; size: .; V: TRBV28; D: .; CDR3: CASSESDSYEQYF; DNA: TGTGCCAGCAGTGAGAGTGACTCCTACGAGCAGTACTTC
J: TRBJ2-1; size: .; V: TRBV7-8; D: .; CDR3: CASSLIASYNEQFF; DNA: TGTGCCAGCAGCTTAATAGCGAGCTACAATGAGCAGTTCTTC
J: TRBJ1-1; size: .; V: TRBV10-3; D: .; CDR3: CAISELFAGVTEAFF; DNA: TGTGCCATCAGTGAATTGTTTGCAGGGGTGACTGAAGCTTTCTTT
J: TRBJ2-5; size: .; V: TRBV7-7; D: .; CDR3: CASSLQKQETQYF; DNA: TGTGCCAGCAGCTTACAGAAACAAGAGACCCAGTACTTC
J: TRBJ2-2; size: .; V: TRBV11-2; D: TRBD2; CDR3: CASSPTSGNTGELFF; DNA: TGTGCCAGCAGCCCCACTAGCGGGAACACCGGGGAGCTGTTTTTT
J: TRBJ1-1; size: .; V: TRBV29-1; D: .; CDR3: CSVGTAVNTEAFF; DNA: TGCAGCGTTGGGACAGCCGTGAACACTGAAGCTTTCTTT
J: TRBJ2-3; size: once; V: TRBV5-4; D: TRBD2; CDR3: CASRLSGGAPDTQYF; DNA: TGTGCCAGCAGGTTAAGCGGGGGGGCCCCAGATACGCAGTATTTT
J: TRBJ2-3; size: once; V: TRBV12-3/TRBV12-4; D: .; CDR3: CASSPDKTQFGF; DNA: TGTGCCAGCAGCCCTGACAAAACCCAGTTTGGCTTT
J: TRBJ1-4; size: .; V: TRBV5-1; D: TRBD1; CDR3: CASSLSGQNEKLFF; DNA: TGCGCCAGCAGCTTATCGGGACAGAATGAAAAACTGTTTTTT
J: TRBJ2-1; size: .; V: TRBV19; D: TRBD1; CDR3: CASSVTGGGKEQFF; DNA: TGTGCCAGTAGTGTAACAGGGGGCGGGAAGGAGCAGTTCTTC
J: TRBJ2-5; size: once; V: TRBV18; D: .; CDR3: CASSPPPTGAETQYF; DNA: TGTGCCAGCTCACCACCCCCGACAGGAGCGGAGACCCAGTACTTC
J: TRBJ2-1; size: .; V: TRBV24-1; D: TRBD2; CDR3: CATSDLSSGRRGLFF; DNA: TGTGCCACCAGTGATTTGTCTAGCGGGAGAAGGGGGCTGTTCTTC
J: TRBJ2-5; size: .; V: TRBV6-2/TRBV6-3; D: TRBD2; CDR3: CASSYSELAGVRSQYF; DNA: TGTGCCAGCAGTTACTCCGAACTAGCGGGAGTCCGTTCCCAGTACTTC
J: TRBJ1-2; size: .; V: TRBV28; D: .; CDR3: CASSKGGNNYGYTF; DNA: TGTGCCAGCAGCAAGGGGGGGAATAACTATGGCTACACCTTC